This T cell receptor (beta chain) is from a study of T cell repertoires in cytomegalovirus infection. For the study at large: Indicated by public TCR beta signatures were CMV infection and matching HLA type.

One entry per CDR3 protein, called by TCRdb with MiXCR from the reads. The sample consists of nearly 650,000 distinct CDR3 sequences, approximately 24% of them appearing once. The CDR3 length is 13 residues. Germline CDR1 and CDR2: MNHEY and SMNVEV (reference sequence). With 0 bases removed from V and 4 bases from J, the gap between germline ends came to 4 bases. The clonotype originates from a human donor in good health (CMV status not recorded). Some clones in this sample may be carry-over from other donors' samples. The sequenced sample consisted of CD8+ T cells from PBMCs. The V gene is TRBV27, the J gene TRBJ1-5; D gene ambiguous. The DNA for the CDR3 is TGTGCCAGCAGTTTATCGTTAAATCAGCCCCAGCATTTT. Amino acid sequence: CASSLSLNQPQHF.